This TCR beta chain was retrieved from a study of regulatory T cells in long-lasting Graves disease. Time point defined: persistent/refractory GD, antithyroid drugs over 5 years with positive TRAb. The TCR library used RNA extracted from PBMCs. The TCR beta library used iRepertoire HTBI primers with Arm-PCR amplification of CDR3. TCRdb reprocessed the multiplex PCR reads via MiXCR and lists one record per CDR3 protein. Of roughly 400,000 distinct CDR3 sequences in the sample, roughly a fifth were seen once. This CDR3 has 14 amino acids. CDR1 and CDR2 from the germline V gene are LNHDA and SQIVND (reference sequence). V was pared by 9 bases and J by 2 bases, with 16 bases between. This clonotype was observed a few times.

The receptor's source is a female donor with Graves disease. The sample here was peripheral blood mononuclear cells (PBMCs), taken when the disease was refractory, from a patient treated with antithyroid drugs. This chain joins TRBV19 and TRBJ1-2; TRBD1 is a possible D gene (6 bases). DNA of the CDR3: TGTGCCAGCCAACTCCCGGGACAAAACTATGGCTACACCTTC. Amino acid sequence: CASQLPGQNYGYTF.